This is a list of T cell receptor beta chains from one sample in a study of cytomegalovirus exposure and HLA in healthy donors. Only in-frame clones appear in the TCRdb table, and some are missing; sequencing was by immunoSEQ multiplex PCR. The sample spans around 100,000 clones; the ten largest clones claim 6.8%. The sample was PBMCs. The receptors were gathered from a man aged 35 to 55 in good health and CMV-seropositive. CDR3s include the opening cysteine and the closing phenylalanine or tryptophan. A D gene is named only where the DNA matches it firmly. The listing skips clone size in some rows; elsewhere it reads once, few, many or a size class.

>NA|TRBJ1-1|TRBD1|TRBV29-1
CSVEVGTGRFF
TGCAGCGTTGAGGTTGGGACAGGGAGGTTCTTT
>medium-sized|TRBJ1-2|NA|TRBV5-8
CASSLALDSQLDGYTF
TGTGCCAGCAGCTTGGCCTTAGACAGCCAGCTGGATGGCTACACCTTC
>NA|TRBJ2-7|NA|TRBV5-1
CASSLGESYEQYF
TGCGCCAGCAGCTTGGGTGAGAGCTACGAGCAGTACTTC
>NA|TRBJ2-7|NA|TRBV6-5
CASTPGSGLFGEQYF
TGTGCCAGCACCCCGGGTAGCGGACTCTTTGGAGAGCAGTACTTC
>NA|TRBJ1-1|NA|TRBV11-2
CASSLAPRAGKNTEAFF
TGTGCCAGCAGCTTAGCCCCTAGGGCAGGGAAGAACACTGAAGCTTTCTTT
>NA|TRBJ2-1|NA|TRBV27
CASSFSPQRGNEQFF
TGTGCCAGCAGTTTTAGCCCCCAAAGAGGGAATGAGCAGTTCTTC
>NA|TRBJ2-5|NA|TRBV7-9
CASSPPRGPETQYF
TGTGCCAGCAGCCCCCCGCGAGGCCCAGAGACCCAGTACTTC
>NA|TRBJ2-7|TRBD1|TRBV15
CATSRGTGGWEQYF
TGTGCCACCAGCAGAGGGACAGGGGGCTGGGAGCAGTACTTC
>NA|TRBJ1-4|NA|TRBV27
CASSLSRVPSTNEKLFF
TGTGCCAGCAGTTTATCACGAGTACCCTCAACTAATGAAAAACTGTTTTTT
>NA|TRBJ2-3|TRBD1|TRBV23-1
CASSQEDRQTDTQYF
TGCGCCAGCAGTCAGGAGGACAGGCAGACGGATACGCAGTATTTT